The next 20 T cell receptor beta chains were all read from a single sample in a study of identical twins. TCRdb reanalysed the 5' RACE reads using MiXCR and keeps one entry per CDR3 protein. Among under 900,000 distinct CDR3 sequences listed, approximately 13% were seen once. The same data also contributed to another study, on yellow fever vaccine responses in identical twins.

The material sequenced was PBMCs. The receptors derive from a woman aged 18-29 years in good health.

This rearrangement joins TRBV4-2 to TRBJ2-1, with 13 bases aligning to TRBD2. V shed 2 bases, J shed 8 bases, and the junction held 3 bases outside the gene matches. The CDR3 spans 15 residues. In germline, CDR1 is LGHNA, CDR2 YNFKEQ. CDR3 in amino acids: CASSQWTSGSDEQFF. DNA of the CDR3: TGTGCCAGCAGCCAATGGACTAGCGGGAGCGATGAGCAGTTCTTC.

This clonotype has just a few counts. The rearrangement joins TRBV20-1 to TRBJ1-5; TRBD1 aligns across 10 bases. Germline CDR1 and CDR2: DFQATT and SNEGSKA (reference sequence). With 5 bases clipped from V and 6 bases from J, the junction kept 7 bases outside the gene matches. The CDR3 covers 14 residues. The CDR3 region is CSAALGQGIQPQHF. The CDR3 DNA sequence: TGCAGTGCTGCCCTGGGACAGGGGATTCAGCCCCAGCATTTT.

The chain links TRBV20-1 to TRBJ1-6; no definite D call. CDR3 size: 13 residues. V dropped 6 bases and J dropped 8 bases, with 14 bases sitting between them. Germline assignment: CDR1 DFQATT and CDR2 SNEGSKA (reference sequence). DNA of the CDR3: TGCAGTGCAGACAACGGGGTGGATTCACCCCTCCACTTT. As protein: CSADNGVDSPLHF.

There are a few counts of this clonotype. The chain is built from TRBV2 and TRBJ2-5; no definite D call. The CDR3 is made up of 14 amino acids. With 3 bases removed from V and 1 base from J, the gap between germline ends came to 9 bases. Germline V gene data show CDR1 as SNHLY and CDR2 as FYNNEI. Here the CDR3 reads CASSDPNSQETQYF. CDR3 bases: TGTGCCAGCAGTGATCCCAACTCCCAAGAGACCCAGTACTTC.

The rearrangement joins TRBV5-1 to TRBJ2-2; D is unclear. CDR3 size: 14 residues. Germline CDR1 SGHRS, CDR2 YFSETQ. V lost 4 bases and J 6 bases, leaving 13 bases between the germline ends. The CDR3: CASSQRTSAGELFF. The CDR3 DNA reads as TGCGCCAGCAGCCAAAGGACCTCCGCCGGGGAGCTGTTTTTT.

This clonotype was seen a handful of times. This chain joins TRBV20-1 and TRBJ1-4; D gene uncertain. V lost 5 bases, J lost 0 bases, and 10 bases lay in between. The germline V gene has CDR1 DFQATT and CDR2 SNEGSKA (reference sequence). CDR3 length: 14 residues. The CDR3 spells CSARRLATNEKLFF. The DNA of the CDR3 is TGCAGTGCTCGCCGACTTGCAACTAATGAAAAACTGTTTTTT.

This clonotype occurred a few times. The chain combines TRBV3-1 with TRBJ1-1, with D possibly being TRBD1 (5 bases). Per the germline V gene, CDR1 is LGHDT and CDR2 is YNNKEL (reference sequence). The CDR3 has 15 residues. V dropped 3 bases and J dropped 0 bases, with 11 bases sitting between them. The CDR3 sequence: CASSHTGPMNTEAFF. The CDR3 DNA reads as TGTGCCAGCAGCCACACGGGACCGATGAACACTGAAGCTTTCTTT. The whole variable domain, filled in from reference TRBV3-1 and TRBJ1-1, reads DTAVSQTPKYLVTQMGNDKSIKCEQNLGHDTMYWYKQDSKKFLKIMFSYNNKELIINETVPNRFSPKSPDKAHLNLHINSLELGDSAVYFCASSHTGPMNTEAFFGQGTRLTVV.

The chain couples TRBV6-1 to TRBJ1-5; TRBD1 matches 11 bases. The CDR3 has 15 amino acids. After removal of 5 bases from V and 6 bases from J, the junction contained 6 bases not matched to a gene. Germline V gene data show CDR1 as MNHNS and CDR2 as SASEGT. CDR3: CASSKGQGAFQPQHF. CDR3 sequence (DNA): TGTGCCAGCAGTAAAGGACAGGGGGCTTTTCAGCCCCAGCATTTT.

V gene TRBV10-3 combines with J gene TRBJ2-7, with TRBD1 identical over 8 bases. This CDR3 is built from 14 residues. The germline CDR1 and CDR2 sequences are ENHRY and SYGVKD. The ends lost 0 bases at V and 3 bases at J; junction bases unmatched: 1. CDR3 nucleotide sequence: TGTGCCATCAGTGAGTCGGGACAGGTCTACGAGCAGTACTTC. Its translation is CAISESGQVYEQYF.

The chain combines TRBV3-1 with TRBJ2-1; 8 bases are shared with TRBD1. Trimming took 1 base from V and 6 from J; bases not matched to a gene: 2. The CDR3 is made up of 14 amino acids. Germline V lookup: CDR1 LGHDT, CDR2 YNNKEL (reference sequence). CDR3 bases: TGTGCCAGCAGCCAAGGGGGACAGGTCAATGAGCAGTTCTTC. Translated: CASSQGGQVNEQFF.

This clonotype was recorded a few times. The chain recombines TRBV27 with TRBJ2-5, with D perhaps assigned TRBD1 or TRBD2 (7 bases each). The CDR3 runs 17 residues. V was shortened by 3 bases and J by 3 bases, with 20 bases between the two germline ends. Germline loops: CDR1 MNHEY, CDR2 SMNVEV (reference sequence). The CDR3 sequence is CASSLGRGLGAKETQYF. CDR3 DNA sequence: TGTGCCAGCAGTTTGGGGAGGGGGCTGGGTGCAAAAGAGACCCAGTACTTC.

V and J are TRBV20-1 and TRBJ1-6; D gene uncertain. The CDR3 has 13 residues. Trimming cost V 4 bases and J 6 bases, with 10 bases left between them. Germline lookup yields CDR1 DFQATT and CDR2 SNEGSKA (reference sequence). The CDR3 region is CSANKRANSPLHF. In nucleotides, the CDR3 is TGCAGTGCTAACAAAAGGGCTAATTCACCCCTCCACTTT.

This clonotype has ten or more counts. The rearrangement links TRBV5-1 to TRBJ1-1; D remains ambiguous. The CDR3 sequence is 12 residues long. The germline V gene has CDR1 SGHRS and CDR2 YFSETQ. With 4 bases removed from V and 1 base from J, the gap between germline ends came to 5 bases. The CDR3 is CASSEGNTEAFF. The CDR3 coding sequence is TGCGCCAGCAGCGAGGGGAACACTGAAGCTTTCTTT.

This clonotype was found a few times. CDR3 in amino acids: CASSWGTTRQETQYF. Here the CDR3 DNA reads TGCGCCAGCAGCTGGGGGACTACCAGGCAAGAGACCCAGTACTTC. The chain is built from TRBV5-1 and TRBJ2-5, with 7 bases fitting TRBD2. The CDR3 loop spans 15 amino acids. The germline V gene encodes CDR1 SGHRS and CDR2 YFSETQ. The V segment lost 3 bases and the J segment 2 bases; nucleotides outside the gene matches: 7.

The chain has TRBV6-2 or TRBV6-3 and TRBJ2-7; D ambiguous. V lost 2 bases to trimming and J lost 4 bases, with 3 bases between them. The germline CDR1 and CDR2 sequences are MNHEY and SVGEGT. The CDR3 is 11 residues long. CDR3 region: CASSYMYEQYF. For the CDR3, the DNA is TGTGCCAGCAGTTACATGTACGAGCAGTACTTC.

The CDR3 loop is CASSLGRLAVNEQFF. The CDR3 bases are TGTGCCAGCAGCTTAGGCAGACTAGCGGTTAATGAGCAGTTCTTC. The chain joins TRBV7-8 to TRBJ2-1; 9 positions agree with TRBD2. This CDR3 is 15 amino acids long. Germline CDR1 reads SGHVS; CDR2 reads FQNEAQ. J lost 7 bases, V lost 1 base, and 5 bases had no gene match. The variable domain in full, with the rest retrieved from reference TRBV7-8 and TRBJ2-1, is GAGVSQSPRYKVAKRGQDVALRCDPISGHVSLFWYQQALGQGPEFLTYFQNEAQLDKSGLPSDRFFAERPEGSVSTLKIQRTQQEDSAVYLCASSLGRLAVNEQFFGPGTRLTVL.

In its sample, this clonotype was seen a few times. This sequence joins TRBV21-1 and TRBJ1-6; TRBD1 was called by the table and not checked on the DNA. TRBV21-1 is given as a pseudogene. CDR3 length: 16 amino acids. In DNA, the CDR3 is TGTGCCAGCAGCAAAACCCCGACAGGGAATAATTCACCCCTCCACTTT. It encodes CASSKTPTGNNSPLHF.

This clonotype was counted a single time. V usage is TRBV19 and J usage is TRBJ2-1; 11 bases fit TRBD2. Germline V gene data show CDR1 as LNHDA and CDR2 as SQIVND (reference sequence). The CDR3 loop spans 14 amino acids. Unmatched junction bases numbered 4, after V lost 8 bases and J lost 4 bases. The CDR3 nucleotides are TGTGCCAGTCGACTAGCGGGACAGTACAATGAGCAGTTCTTC. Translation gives CASRLAGQYNEQFF.

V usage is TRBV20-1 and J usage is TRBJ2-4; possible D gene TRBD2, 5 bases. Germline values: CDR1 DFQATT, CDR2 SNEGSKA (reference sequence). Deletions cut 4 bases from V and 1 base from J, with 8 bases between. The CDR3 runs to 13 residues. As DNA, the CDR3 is TGCAGTGCTACTTGGGAGGCCAAAAACATTCAGTACTTC. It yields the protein CSATWEAKNIQYF.

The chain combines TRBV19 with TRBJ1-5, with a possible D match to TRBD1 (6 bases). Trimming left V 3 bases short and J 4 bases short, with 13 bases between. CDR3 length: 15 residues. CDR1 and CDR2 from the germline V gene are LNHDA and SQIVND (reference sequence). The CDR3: CASSIRGAQNQPQHF. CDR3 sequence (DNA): TGTGCCAGTAGTATCCGGGGGGCACAGAATCAGCCCCAGCATTTT.